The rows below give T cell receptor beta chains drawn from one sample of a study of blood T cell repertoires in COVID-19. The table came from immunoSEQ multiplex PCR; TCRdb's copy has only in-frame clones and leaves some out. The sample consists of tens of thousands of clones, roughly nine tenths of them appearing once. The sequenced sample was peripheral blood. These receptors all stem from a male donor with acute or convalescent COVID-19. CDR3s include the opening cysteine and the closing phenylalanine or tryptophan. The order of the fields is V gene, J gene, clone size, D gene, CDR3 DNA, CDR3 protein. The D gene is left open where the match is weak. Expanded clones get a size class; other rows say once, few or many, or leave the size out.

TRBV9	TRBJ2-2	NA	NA	TGTGCCAGCAGCGTAGACGAAGGCGGGACCGGGGAGCTGTTTTTT	CASSVDEGGTGELFF
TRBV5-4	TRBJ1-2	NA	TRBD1	TGTGCCAGCAGCTTGGGACAGGGGACCTATGGCTACACCTTC	CASSLGQGTYGYTF
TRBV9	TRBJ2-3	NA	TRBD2	TGTGCCAGCAGCCAAACGGGGGGAGCGGGCACAGATACGCAGTATTTT	CASSQTGGAGTDTQYF
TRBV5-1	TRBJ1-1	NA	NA	TGCGCCAGCAGGACAGATGTGAACACTGAAGCTTTCTTT	CASRTDVNTEAFF
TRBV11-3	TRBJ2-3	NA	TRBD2	TGTGCCAGCAGCCGGGGACTAGCGGGCCCAAGCACAGATACGCAGTATTTT	CASSRGLAGPSTDTQYF
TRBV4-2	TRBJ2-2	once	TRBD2	TGTGCCAGCAGCCAAGAGCTAGCGGGGGGGACCGGGGAGCTGTTTTTT	CASSQELAGGTGELFF
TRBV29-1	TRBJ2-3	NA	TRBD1	TGCAGCGTTGACCTATACAGGGGGGAGGCAGATACGCAGTATTTT	CSVDLYRGEADTQYF
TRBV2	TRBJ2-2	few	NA	TGTGCCAGCAGTCAAAATGGAGAATTCACCGGGGAGCTGTTTTTT	CASSQNGEFTGELFF
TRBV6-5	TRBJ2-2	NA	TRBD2	TGTGCCAGCAGTTCGGGGGGGGATCTCACCGGGGAGCTGTTTTTT	CASSSGGDLTGELFF
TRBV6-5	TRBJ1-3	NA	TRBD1	TGTGCCAGCAGTCCGGGACAGGGGGCTGGAAACACCATATATTTT	CASSPGQGAGNTIYF